Following are 13 T cell receptor beta chains from one sample sequenced in a study of CD8 T cells in Susac syndrome. Reverse transcription of roughly 0.45 to 1 ug RNA used random hexamers. TCRdb itself ran the immunoSEQ multiplex PCR reads through MiXCR, one entry per CDR3 protein. The sample lists about 240,000 distinct CDR3 sequences, almost 97% occurring once. Sequencing was done on a sample of CD4+ T cells from PBMCs. These receptor sequences come from a human donor with Susac syndrome.

V gene TRBV7-2 combines with J gene TRBJ2-5; 7 bases are a match to TRBD1. Germline-derived CDR1 and CDR2 are SGHTA and FQGNSA. With V trimmed by 1 base and J by 3 bases, 11 bases remained unmatched. The CDR3 totals 17 residues. CDR3 in amino acids: CASSLVGTESYKETQYF. The CDR3 region has the DNA TGTGCCAGCAGCTTAGTTGGGACAGAATCCTATAAAGAGACCCAGTACTTC.

This chain uses TRBV11-2 with TRBJ1-3; 10 bases align to TRBD1. V shed 1 base, J shed 2 bases, and the junction held 8 bases outside the gene matches. Germline V gives CDR1 SGHAT, CDR2 FQNNGV. CDR3 length: 18 amino acids. CDR3 sequence: CASSLVPPGQGTGNTIYF. For the CDR3, the DNA is TGTGCCAGCAGCTTAGTTCCACCGGGACAGGGGACTGGAAACACCATATATTTT.

The gene calls are TRBV21-1 and TRBJ1-2; whether TRBD1, the table's D call, matches the DNA was not checked. TRBV21-1 is assigned pseudogene status. The CDR3 has 12 residues. The DNA of the CDR3 is TGTGCCAGGGGGGAGAGGAACTATGGCTACACCTTC. Protein sequence: CARGERNYGYTF.

The V gene is TRBV29-1, the J gene TRBJ2-7; D not resolved. Trimming left V 4 bases short and J 4 bases short, with 8 bases between. The CDR3 is 11 amino acids. Germline CDR1 reads SQVTM; CDR2 reads ANQGSEA. The DNA of the CDR3 is TGCAGCGTTGTGGGCGAGTACGAGCAGTACTTC. It codes for CSVVGEYEQYF.

The J gene is TRBJ1-2, the V gene TRBV4-1; D gene unclear. V lost 2 bases and J 5 bases, leaving 12 bases between the germline ends. The CDR3 totals 14 residues. CDR1 and CDR2 from the germline V gene are MGHRA and YSYEKL. The CDR3 coding sequence is TGCGCCAGCAGCCAAATAGTCGGCGAATATGGCTACACCTTC. This translates into CASSQIVGEYGYTF.

With regard to this clonotype: At one of its ends the junction is not consistent with the germline gene, which may arise from a read error. This chain joins TRBV9 and TRBJ1-2; tentative D call: TRBD1 (5 bases). This CDR3 has 15 residues. Germline values: CDR1 SGDLS, CDR2 YYNGEE. CDR3 region: CASSSNVGEYYGYAF. The CDR3 DNA reads TGTGCCAGCAGCTCCAACGTAGGGGAGTACTATGGCTACGCCTTC.

This clonotype was found once. The chain couples TRBV20-1 to TRBJ1-1; tentatively, D is TRBD1 (5 bases). Germline loops: CDR1 DFQATT, CDR2 SNEGSKA (reference sequence). The CDR3 totals 15 residues. With 1 base removed from V and 2 bases from J, the gap between germline ends came to 14 bases. The CDR3 nucleotides are TGCAGTGCTAGAGCCCAGACAGCCCCTAACACTGAAGCTTTCTTT. It is translated as CSARAQTAPNTEAFF.

This chain links TRBV7-9 with TRBJ2-2; the D is unclear. The V end lost 11 bases, the J end lost 1 base, and 14 bases lay between the germline ends. CDR3 size: 14 residues. Germline lookup yields CDR1 SEHNR and CDR2 FQNEAQ (reference sequence). The CDR3: CAAASPGNTGELFF. In DNA, the CDR3 is TGTGCCGCAGCTTCTCCAGGGAACACCGGGGAGCTGTTTTTT.

V gene TRBV20-1 combines with J gene TRBJ2-1; D not resolved. The CDR3 consists of 14 residues. Germline V gene data show CDR1 as DFQATT and CDR2 as SNEGSKA (reference sequence). The germline V and J ends were trimmed by 0 bases and 6 bases, with 12 bases remaining between them. The CDR3 loop is CSARDGRVRNEQFF. The CDR3, as DNA: TGCAGTGCTAGAGATGGACGTGTCCGCAATGAGCAGTTCTTC.

The chain carries TRBV27 and TRBJ1-3, with D tentatively TRBD1 (6 bases). With 6 bases removed from V and 2 bases from J, the gap between germline ends came to 14 bases. Germline-derived CDR1 and CDR2 are MNHEY and SMNVEV (reference sequence). The CDR3 spans 15 residues. The CDR3, as DNA: TGTGCCAGCAGACCCCAACAGGGACCTGGAAACACCATATATTTT. Protein sequence: CASRPQQGPGNTIYF.

This chain connects TRBV29-1 to TRBJ2-3, with TRBD1 matching 8 bases. With 7 bases clipped from V and 1 base from J, the junction kept 7 bases outside the gene matches. This CDR3 contains 14 residues. Looked up from germline, CDR1 is SQVTM and CDR2 is ANQGSEA. The CDR3 DNA follows: TGCAGCGCCAACAGGGGGGACGGCACAGATACGCAGTATTTT. This codes for CSANRGDGTDTQYF.

This clonotype was recorded once. CDR3 sequence reads: CSIPRGASHGYTF. CDR3 sequence (DNA): TGCAGTATACCGCGGGGGGCGTCCCATGGCTACACCTTC. The rearrangement uses TRBV20-1 and TRBJ1-2, with D perhaps matching TRBD1 (6 bases). Per germline, CDR1 DFQATT and CDR2 SNEGSKA (reference sequence). This CDR3 spans 13 amino acids. Trimming stripped 8 bases from V and 6 bases from J, with 19 bases between.

The chain uses TRBV19 and TRBJ2-1; TRBD2 matches 11 bases. The V segment lost 6 bases and the J segment 6 bases; nucleotides outside the gene matches: 7. Germline-derived CDR1 and CDR2 are LNHDA and SQIVND (reference sequence). This CDR3 is built from 15 residues. This CDR3 is CASRILAGVGNEQFF. The DNA for the CDR3 is TGTGCCAGTAGGATACTAGCGGGAGTGGGCAATGAGCAGTTCTTC. Looking up the rest from reference TRBV19 and TRBJ2-1 gives the full variable domain: DGGITQSPKYLFRKEGQNVTLSCEQNLNHDAMYWYRQDPGQGLRLIYYSQIVNDFQKGDIAEGYSVSREKKESFPLTVTSAQKNPTAFYLCASRILAGVGNEQFFGPGTRLTVL.